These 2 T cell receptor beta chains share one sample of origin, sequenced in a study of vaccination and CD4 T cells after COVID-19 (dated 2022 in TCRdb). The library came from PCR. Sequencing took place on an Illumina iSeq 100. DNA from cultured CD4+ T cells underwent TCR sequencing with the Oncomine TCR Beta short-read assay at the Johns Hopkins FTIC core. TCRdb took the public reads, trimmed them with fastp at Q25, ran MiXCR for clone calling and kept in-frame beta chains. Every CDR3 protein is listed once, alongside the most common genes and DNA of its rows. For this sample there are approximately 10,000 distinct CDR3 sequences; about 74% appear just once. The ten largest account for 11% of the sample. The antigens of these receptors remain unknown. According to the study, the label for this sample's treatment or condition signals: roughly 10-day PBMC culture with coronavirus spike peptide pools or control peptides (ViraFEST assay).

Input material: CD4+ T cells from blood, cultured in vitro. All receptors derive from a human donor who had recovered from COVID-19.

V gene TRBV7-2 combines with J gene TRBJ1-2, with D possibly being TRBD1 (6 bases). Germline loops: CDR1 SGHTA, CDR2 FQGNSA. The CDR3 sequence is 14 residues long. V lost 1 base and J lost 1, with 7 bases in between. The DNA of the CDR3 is TGTGCCAGCAGCTTAGGGGACATTAACTATGGCTACACCTTC. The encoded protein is CASSLGDINYGYTF.

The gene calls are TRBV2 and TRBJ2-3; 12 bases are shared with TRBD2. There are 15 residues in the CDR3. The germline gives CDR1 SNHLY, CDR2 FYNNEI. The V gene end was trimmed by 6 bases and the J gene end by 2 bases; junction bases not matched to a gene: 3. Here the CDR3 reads CASSTSGGHTDTQYF. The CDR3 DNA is TGTGCCAGCAGCACTAGCGGGGGGCACACAGATACGCAGTATTTT. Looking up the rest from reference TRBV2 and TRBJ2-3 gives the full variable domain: EPEVTQTPSHQVTQMGQEVILRCVPISNHLYFYWYRQILGQKVEFLVSFYNNEISEKSEIFDDQFSVERPDGSNFTLKIRSTKLEDSAMYFCASSTSGGHTDTQYFGPGTRLTVL.